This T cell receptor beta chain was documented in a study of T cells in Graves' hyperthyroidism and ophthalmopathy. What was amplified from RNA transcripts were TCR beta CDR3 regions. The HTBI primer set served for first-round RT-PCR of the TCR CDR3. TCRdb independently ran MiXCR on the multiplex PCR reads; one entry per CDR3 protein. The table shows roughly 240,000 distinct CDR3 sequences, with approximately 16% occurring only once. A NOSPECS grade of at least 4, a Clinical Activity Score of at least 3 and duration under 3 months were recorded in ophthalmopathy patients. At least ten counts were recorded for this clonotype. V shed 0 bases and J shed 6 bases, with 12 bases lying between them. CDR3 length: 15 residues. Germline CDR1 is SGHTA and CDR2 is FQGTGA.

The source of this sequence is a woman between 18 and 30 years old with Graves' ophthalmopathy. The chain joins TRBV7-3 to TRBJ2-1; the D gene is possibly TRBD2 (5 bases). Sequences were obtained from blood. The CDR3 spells CASSLTGEKTNEQFF. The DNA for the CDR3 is TGTGCCAGCAGCTTAACCGGGGAGAAGACCAATGAGCAGTTCTTC.